This is a list of T cell receptor beta chains from one sample in a study of T cell responses to AZD1222 COVID-19 vaccine. Profiling relied on immunoSEQ multiplex PCR, and the TCRdb table lists in-frame clones only, not all of them. The table shows more than 110,000 clones, with about 90% occurring only once. The sequencing used peripheral blood, collected on day 0 of AZD1222 vaccination. The receptors were gathered from an adult in good health. Each CDR3 is given with its conserved first and last residue. D genes are given only for firm matches. Some rows have no size entry. The others give once, few or many, or a class for an expanded clone.

J gene | clone size | V gene | D gene | CDR3 protein | CDR3 DNA
TRBJ2-7 | . | TRBV7-3 | . | CASSLNPFYEQYF | TGTGCCAGCAGCTTAAATCCGTTCTACGAGCAGTACTTC
TRBJ1-3 | few | TRBV11-2 | . | CASSSTPTGGNTIYF | TGTGCCAGCAGCTCAACCCCCACAGGGGGAAACACCATATATTTT
TRBJ1-2 | . | TRBV24-1 | . | CAIVAPTKPANYGYTF | TGTGCCATCGTGGCTCCTACAAAACCCGCTAACTATGGCTACACCTTC
TRBJ2-3 | once | TRBV4-2 | TRBD2 | CASSQDRGASGRLLSTDTQYF | TGTGCCAGCAGCCAAGATAGGGGGGCTAGCGGGAGGTTACTTAGCACAGATACGCAGTATTTT
TRBJ1-6 | . | TRBV28 | . | CASSPVVYNSPLHF | TGTGCCAGCAGCCCCGTGGTGTATAATTCACCCCTCCACTTT
TRBJ2-7 | . | TRBV5-6 | TRBD2 | CASSLEASGYYEQYF | TGTGCCAGCAGCTTAGAGGCTAGCGGCTACTACGAGCAGTACTTC
TRBJ1-2 | . | TRBV3-1/TRBV3-2 | . | CASSQRQAPNYGYTF | TGTGCCAGCAGCCAAAGGCAGGCTCCTAACTATGGCTACACCTTC
TRBJ2-1 | . | TRBV21-1 | . | CASSSGTGGNEQFF | TGTGCCAGCAGCTCCGGGACAGGGGGCAATGAGCAGTTCTTC
TRBJ1-1 | . | TRBV18 | . | CASSLLPSNTEAFF | TGTGCCAGCTCACTTCTACCCAGTAACACTGAAGCTTTCTTT
TRBJ2-3 | . | TRBV11-2 | . | CASSPLEGVHPSTDTQYF | TGTGCCAGCAGCCCCCTAGAGGGAGTACACCCTAGCACAGATACGCAGTATTTT
TRBJ1-4 | . | TRBV12-5 | . | CASGLVVAGDEGEKLFF | TGTGCTAGTGGTTTGGTAGTTGCTGGAGATGAGGGTGAAAAACTGTTTTTT
TRBJ2-7 | once | TRBV6-6 | . | CASSSDLGRFRDEQYF | TGTGCCAGCAGTTCCGATCTAGGACGATTCCGGGACGAGCAGTACTTC
TRBJ1-5 | . | TRBV19 | TRBD1 | CASSDPGQGASQPQHF | TGTGCCAGTAGTGACCCCGGACAGGGGGCAAGTCAGCCCCAGCATTTT
TRBJ1-2 | . | TRBV5-4 | . | CASSLAPGDYGYTF | TGTGCCAGCAGCTTGGCTCCAGGGGACTATGGCTACACCTTC
TRBJ1-1 | . | TRBV19 | TRBD1 | CASSVPGQGARTEAFF | TGTGCCAGTAGTGTCCCGGGACAGGGGGCGAGAACTGAAGCTTTCTTT
TRBJ1-6 | . | TRBV5-1 | . | CASSRSGDRGMDHNSPLHF | TGCGCCAGCAGCCGGTCGGGGGATCGGGGAATGGATCATAATTCACCCCTCCACTTT
TRBJ1-2 | few | TRBV19 | . | CASSISRSGVGGYTF | TGTGCCAGTAGTATTAGCCGTTCGGGGGTTGGAGGCTACACCTTC
TRBJ2-7 | . | TRBV4-1 | TRBD1 | CASSQGPRGEQYF | TGCGCCAGCAGCCAAGGCCCCAGGGGGGAGCAGTACTTC
TRBJ2-5 | . | TRBV7-2 | TRBD1 | CASSLRTGGAETQYF | TGTGCCAGCAGCTTAAGGACAGGGGGCGCAGAGACCCAGTACTTC
TRBJ1-5 | once | TRBV5-4 | . | CASSLEGDSNQPQHF | TGTGCCAGCAGCTTGGAGGGGGATAGCAATCAGCCCCAGCATTTT
TRBJ2-4 | . | TRBV5-1 | . | CASRLSNIQYF | TGCGCCAGCAGACTAAGTAACATTCAGTACTTC
TRBJ2-5 | . | TRBV7-3 | . | CASSPGFQETQYF | TGTGCCAGCAGCCCAGGGTTCCAAGAGACCCAGTACTTC
TRBJ2-7 | . | TRBV7-2 | . | CASSSQQGTRAYEQYF | TGTGCCAGCAGTTCCCAACAGGGAACCCGAGCCTACGAGCAGTACTTC
TRBJ1-2 | . | TRBV7-6 | . | CASSLGGENYGYTF | TGTGCCAGCAGCTTAGGAGGAGAAAACTATGGCTACACCTTC
TRBJ1-6 | . | TRBV7-8 | TRBD1 | CASSLVPSARGPNSPLHF | TGTGCCAGCAGCTTAGTACCCTCAGCCAGGGGGCCGAATTCACCCCTCCACTTT
TRBJ1-2 | . | TRBV6-6 | . | CASRRQYGYTF | TGTGCCAGCAGACGACAGTATGGCTACACCTTC
TRBJ1-2 | . | TRBV30 | TRBD1 | CAWWFRGQGKGYTF | TGTGCCTGGTGGTTTAGGGGACAGGGGAAAGGCTACACCTTC
TRBJ2-3 | . | TRBV29-1 | . | CSVAGDKVGADTQYF | TGCAGCGTTGCTGGGGACAAAGTGGGGGCAGATACGCAGTATTTT
TRBJ2-3 | . | TRBV2 | . | CASGQDTQYF | TGTGCCAGCGGGCAGGATACGCAGTATTTT
TRBJ1-3 | . | TRBV7-8 | . | CASSFPGTLGSGNTIYF | TGTGCCAGCAGCTTCCCCGGGACCCTAGGCTCTGGAAACACCATATATTTT
TRBJ1-1 | few | TRBV29-1 | . | CSVLPGQRGTEAFF | TGCAGCGTTCTCCCGGGCCAGAGGGGCACTGAAGCTTTCTTT
TRBJ1-4 | . | TRBV2 | . | CASSEARTYNEKLFF | TGTGCCAGCAGTGAAGCGCGGACCTATAATGAAAAACTGTTTTTT
TRBJ1-5 | once | TRBV15 | . | CATSRVVGNQPQHF | TGTGCCACCAGCAGAGTGGTGGGCAATCAGCCCCAGCATTTT
TRBJ2-7 | . | TRBV4-3 | . | CASSLERTYEQYF | TGCGCCAGCAGCCTGGAGAGAACCTACGAGCAGTACTTC
TRBJ2-3 | . | TRBV10-1 | TRBD2 | CASSDGLAANTDTQYF | TGCGCCAGCAGTGACGGACTAGCGGCAAACACAGATACGCAGTATTTT
TRBJ2-3 | once | TRBV5-1 | . | CASSSSVSTDTQYF | TGCGCCAGCTCTTCCTCCGTAAGCACAGATACGCAGTATTTT
TRBJ1-1 | . | TRBV10-1 | TRBD1 | CASSPGQWGTEAFF | TGCGCCAGCAGTCCGGGACAGTGGGGCACTGAAGCTTTCTTT
TRBJ2-7 | . | TRBV9 | . | CASSPRSRTYEQYF | TGTGCCAGCAGCCCCCGAAGCCGCACCTACGAGCAGTACTTC
TRBJ1-2 | . | TRBV7-2 | . | CASSKLQGSGYTF | TGTGCCAGCAGCAAACTCCAGGGTAGTGGCTACACCTTC
TRBJ2-3 | . | TRBV6-5 | . | CASRKRGSRTDTQYF | TGTGCCAGCAGAAAAAGGGGGAGCCGCACAGATACGCAGTATTTT